The 20 T cell receptor beta chains given below trace back to one sample, sequenced in a study of T cells after yellow fever vaccination. TCRdb reanalysed the 5' RACE reads using MiXCR and keeps one entry per CDR3 protein. This repertoire shows 250,000 to 300,000 distinct CDR3 sequences, 10% to 15% found once; its top ten account for 0.45% to 0.65%. The sequenced sample was CD4+ T cells sorted from PBMCs, obtained 45 days after the yellow fever booster vaccination. These receptor sequences come from a man aged 25 to 40 who received the YFV17D yellow fever vaccine.

The chain is built from TRBV9 and TRBJ2-1; D may be TRBD2 (6 bases). V dropped 4 bases and J dropped 2 bases, with 16 bases sitting between them. The CDR3 length is 16 residues. Germline CDR1 and CDR2: SGDLS and YYNGEE. CDR3 nucleotide sequence: TGTGCCAGCAGCAATAGCGGAGCATACACCTACAATGAGCAGTTCTTC. Amino acids: CASSNSGAYTYNEQFF.

This chain connects TRBV5-1 to TRBJ2-1; TRBD2 matches at 7 bases. Trimming cost V 1 base and J 4 bases; bases outside gene matches: 5. This CDR3 spans 15 amino acids. CDR1 SGHRS and CDR2 YFSETQ come from the germline V gene. The CDR3 here is CASSLTSSGYNEQFF. CDR3 sequence (DNA): TGCGCCAGCAGCTTGACGTCTAGCGGATACAATGAGCAGTTCTTC.

This clonotype came up a few times. The V gene is TRBV6-5, the J gene TRBJ2-7; the match to TRBD2 covers 8 bases. CDR3 length equals 15 residues. The ends lost 0 bases at V and 3 bases at J; junction bases unmatched: 4. The germline V gene encodes CDR1 MNHEY and CDR2 SVGAGI. Written as DNA, the CDR3 is TGTGCCAGCAGTTACTCCGACGGGGGGGGCTACGAGCAGTACTTC. Encoded protein: CASSYSDGGGYEQYF.

This clonotype came up a few times. The chain uses TRBV5-6 and TRBJ2-5; a weak D match, TRBD2 (5 bases). Germline values: CDR1 SGHDT, CDR2 YYEEEE. V lost 4 bases and J lost 0, with 13 bases in between. The CDR3 runs 15 residues. This CDR3 reads CASSISGLYQETQYF. CDR3 nucleotide sequence: TGTGCCAGCAGCATCTCAGGACTGTACCAAGAGACCCAGTACTTC. Using reference TRBV5-6 and TRBJ2-5 for the parts outside the CDR3, the full variable domain is DAGVTQSPTHLIKTRGQQVTLRCSPKSGHDTVSWYQQALGQGPQFIFQYYEEEERQRGNFPDRFSGHQFPNYSSELNVNALLLGDSALYLCASSISGLYQETQYFGPGTRLLVL.

The chain combines TRBV5-6 with TRBJ2-3, with 9 bases fitting TRBD1. This CDR3 contains 18 residues. CDR1 and CDR2 (germline): SGHDT, YYEEEE. The trim removed 6 bases at V and 3 bases at J, leaving 17 bases unmatched. CDR3 in DNA: TGTGCCAGCACCCCCGAGCTTCTCCGGGGACAGGGAACAGATACGCAGTATTTT. It is translated as CASTPELLRGQGTDTQYF.

The chain employs TRBV9 and TRBJ1-1; 12 bases are shared with TRBD1. The germline CDR1 and CDR2 sequences are SGDLS and YYNGEE. This CDR3 is 16 amino acids long. With 4 bases clipped from V and 4 bases from J, the junction kept 8 bases outside the gene matches. The DNA for the CDR3 is TGTGCCAGCAGCCCAAGGGGACAGGGGGCGAGCACTGAAGCTTTCTTT. Protein: CASSPRGQGASTEAFF.

V usage is TRBV12-3 or TRBV12-4 and J usage is TRBJ2-4, with D uncertain. CDR3 size: 12 residues. V lost 1 base and J lost 7, with 5 bases in between. This chain's CDR3 is CASSLVPNIQYF. CDR3 nucleotide sequence: TGTGCCAGCAGTTTAGTCCCTAACATTCAGTACTTC.

A few counts support this clonotype. The chain employs TRBV6-4 and TRBJ2-3, with a tentative D call TRBD2 (5 bases). Trimming cost V 0 bases and J 6 bases, with 13 bases left between them. The CDR3 covers 15 residues. Germline loops: CDR1 MRHNA, CDR2 SNTAGT. The CDR3 region is CASSDSIGLADTQYF. As DNA, the CDR3 is TGTGCCAGCAGTGACTCGATCGGTCTAGCTGATACGCAGTATTTT.

This clonotype has only a few counts. V usage is TRBV21-1 and J usage is TRBJ1-5; TRBD1 is the table's D call, not checked against the DNA. TRBV21-1 is annotated as a pseudogene. The CDR3 spans 15 residues. The CDR3 region is CASSKGQGGNQPQHF. CDR3 DNA sequence: TGTGCCAGCAGCAAAGGACAGGGAGGCAATCAGCCCCAGCATTTT.

The J gene is TRBJ2-3, the V gene TRBV5-1; 13 bases line up with TRBD2. V shed 3 bases and J 3 bases; nucleotides not matched to a gene: 10. The CDR3 extends over 18 amino acids. CDR1 is SGHRS, CDR2 YFSETQ, per germline. The CDR3 region is CASSSELAGGRGTDTQYF. The CDR3 region has the DNA TGCGCCAGCAGCTCGGAACTAGCGGGAGGGCGAGGGACAGATACGCAGTATTTT.

This clonotype was seen only a few times. The chain has TRBV20-1 and TRBJ2-1; D is perhaps TRBD2 (6 bases). The germline V gene has CDR1 DFQATT and CDR2 SNEGSKA (reference sequence). The CDR3 has 15 residues. The germline V and J ends were trimmed by 1 base and 0 bases, with 10 bases remaining between them. The CDR3 nucleotides are TGCAGTGCTAGAGCGGGACTTGGCTCCTACAATGAGCAGTTCTTC. Amino acid sequence: CSARAGLGSYNEQFF.

This clonotype was detected many times. V and J are TRBV12-3 or TRBV12-4 and TRBJ1-6, with 8 nucleotides matching TRBD1. The CDR3 spans 16 residues. The junction had 10 bases not matched to a gene; V was cut back by 5 bases and J by 7 bases. CDR3 protein: CASSGGGDRGNSPLHF. The CDR3 DNA sequence: TGTGCCAGCAGTGGAGGGGGCGACAGGGGCAATTCACCCCTCCACTTT.

This chain joins TRBV7-2 and TRBJ2-5, with no clear D. V was shortened by 2 bases and J by 5 bases, with 9 bases between the two germline ends. The V gene's germline CDR1 is SGHTA and CDR2 FQGNSA. The CDR3 covers 13 residues. The CDR3 bases are TGTGCCAGCAGCTTAATGAAGGCGGAGACCCAGTACTTC. Protein product: CASSLMKAETQYF.

The chain carries TRBV7-2 and TRBJ2-2; 8 bases fit TRBD2. V dropped 5 bases and J dropped 4; count of bases not matched to a gene: 12. Looked up from germline, CDR1 is SGHTA and CDR2 is FQGNSA. CDR3 length equals 17 residues. CDR3 sequence reads: CASSPAGGGAGTGELFF. In nucleotides, the CDR3 is TGTGCCAGCAGCCCCGCGGGGGGAGGGGCGGGCACCGGGGAGCTGTTTTTT.

This clonotype came up a few times. V is TRBV29-1 and J is TRBJ2-4; 8 bases are shared with TRBD1. J lost 1 base, V lost 7 bases, and 15 bases had no gene match. The CDR3 contains 17 residues. CDR1 is SQVTM and CDR2 is ANQGSEA in the germline V gene. The CDR3 protein is CSAGTGGPVSAKNIQYF. The CDR3 nucleotides read TGCAGCGCCGGGACAGGTGGACCAGTCTCGGCCAAAAACATTCAGTACTTC.

The rearrangement joins TRBV5-1 to TRBJ2-4; the match to TRBD1 covers 10 bases. Germline-derived CDR1 and CDR2 are SGHRS and YFSETQ. With V trimmed by 4 bases and J by 9 bases, 10 bases remained unmatched. The length of the CDR3 is 15 residues. CDR3 residues: CASSMTGGALSIQYF. In DNA, the CDR3 is TGCGCCAGCAGCATGACAGGGGGCGCACTGTCCATTCAGTACTTC.

The chain combines TRBV20-1 with TRBJ2-3; D gene uncertain. Germline CDR1 and CDR2: DFQATT and SNEGSKA (reference sequence). The V end was cut by 1 base, the J end by 5 bases, with 1 base between. The CDR3 spans 10 residues. The CDR3 loop reads CSARVDTQYF. The CDR3 nucleotides read TGCAGTGCTAGAGTAGATACGCAGTATTTT.

This clonotype was picked up a small number of times. This chain connects TRBV19 to TRBJ2-2; D remains ambiguous. This CDR3 comprises 12 residues. CDR1 is LNHDA, CDR2 SQIVND, per germline (reference sequence). V lost 7 bases, J lost 5 bases, and 8 bases lay in between. DNA of the CDR3: TGTGCCAGTAAATCTTGGACCGGGGAGCTGTTTTTT. This codes for CASKSWTGELFF.

The chain is built from TRBV20-1 and TRBJ1-2, with D tentatively TRBD1 (6 bases). Trimming took 7 bases from V and 8 from J, leaving 20 bases between them. The CDR3 runs 13 residues. Germline V gene data show CDR1 as DFQATT and CDR2 as SNEGSKA (reference sequence). CDR3 nucleotide sequence: TGCAGTGGATCAGGGGTGAAGGTGCAAGGCTACACCTTC. Translation: CSGSGVKVQGYTF.

The chain links TRBV27 to TRBJ2-5; perhaps TRBD2 as D (6 bases). Germline loops: CDR1 MNHEY, CDR2 SMNVEV (reference sequence). Trimming removed 2 bases from V and 0 bases from J, with 13 bases in between. This CDR3 has 16 residues. In DNA form, the CDR3 reads TGTGCCAGCAGTTTACCGTGGGGGAGGTACCAAGAGACCCAGTACTTC. The encoded protein is CASSLPWGRYQETQYF.